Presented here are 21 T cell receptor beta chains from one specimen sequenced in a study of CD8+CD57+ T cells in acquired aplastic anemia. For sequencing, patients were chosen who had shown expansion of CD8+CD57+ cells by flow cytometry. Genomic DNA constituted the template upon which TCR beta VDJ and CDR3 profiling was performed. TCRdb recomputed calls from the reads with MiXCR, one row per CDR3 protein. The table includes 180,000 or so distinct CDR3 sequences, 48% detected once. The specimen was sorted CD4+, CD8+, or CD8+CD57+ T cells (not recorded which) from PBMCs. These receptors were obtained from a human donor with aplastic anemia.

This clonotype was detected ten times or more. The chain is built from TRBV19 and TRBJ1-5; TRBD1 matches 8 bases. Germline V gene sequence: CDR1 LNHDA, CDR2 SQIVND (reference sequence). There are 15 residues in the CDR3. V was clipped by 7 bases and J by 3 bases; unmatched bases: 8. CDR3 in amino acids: CASTKTGELNQPQHF. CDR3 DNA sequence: TGTGCCAGTACCAAGACAGGGGAGCTCAATCAGCCCCAGCATTTT.

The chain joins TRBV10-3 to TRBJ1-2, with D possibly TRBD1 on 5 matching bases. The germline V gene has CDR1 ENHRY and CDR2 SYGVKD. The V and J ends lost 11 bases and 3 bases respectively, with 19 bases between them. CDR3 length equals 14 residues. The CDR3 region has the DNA TGTGCCGCCCATCCGGACACGGGTCACTATGGCTACACCTTC. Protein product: CAAHPDTGHYGYTF.

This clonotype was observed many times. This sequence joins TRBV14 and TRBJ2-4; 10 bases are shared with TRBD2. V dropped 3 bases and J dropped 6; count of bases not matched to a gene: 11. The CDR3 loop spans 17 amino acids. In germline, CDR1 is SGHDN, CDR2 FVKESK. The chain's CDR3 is CASSHGGSGGPGNIQYF. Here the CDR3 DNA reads TGTGCCAGCAGCCACGGTGGTAGCGGGGGGCCTGGAAACATTCAGTACTTC.

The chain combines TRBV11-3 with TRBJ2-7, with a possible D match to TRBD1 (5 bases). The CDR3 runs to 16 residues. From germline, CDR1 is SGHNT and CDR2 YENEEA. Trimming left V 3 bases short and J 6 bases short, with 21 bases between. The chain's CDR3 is CASSFSEEQAIFEQYF. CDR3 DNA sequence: TGTGCCAGCAGCTTCAGCGAAGAACAGGCGATTTTCGAGCAGTACTTC. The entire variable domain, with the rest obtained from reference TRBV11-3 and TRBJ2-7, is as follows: EAGVVQSPRYKIIEKKQPVAFWCNPISGHNTLYWYLQNLGQGPELLIRYENEEAVDDSQLPKDRFSAERLKGVDSTLKIQPAELGDSAVYLCASSFSEEQAIFEQYFGPGTRLTVT.

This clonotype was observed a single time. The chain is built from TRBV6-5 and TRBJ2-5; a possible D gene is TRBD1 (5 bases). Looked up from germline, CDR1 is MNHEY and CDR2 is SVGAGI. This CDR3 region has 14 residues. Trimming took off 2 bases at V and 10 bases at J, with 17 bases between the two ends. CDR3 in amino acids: CASSYGLRQMDQYF. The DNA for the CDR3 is TGTGCCAGCAGTTACGGTCTGCGACAGATGGACCAGTACTTC.

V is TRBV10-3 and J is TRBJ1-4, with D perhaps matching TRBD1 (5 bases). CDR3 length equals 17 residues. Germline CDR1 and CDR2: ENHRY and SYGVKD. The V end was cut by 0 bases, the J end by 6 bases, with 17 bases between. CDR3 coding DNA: TGTGCCATCAGTGAGTCTGCGGGCTCTGGGGGTGATGAAAAACTGTTTTTT. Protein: CAISESAGSGGDEKLFF.

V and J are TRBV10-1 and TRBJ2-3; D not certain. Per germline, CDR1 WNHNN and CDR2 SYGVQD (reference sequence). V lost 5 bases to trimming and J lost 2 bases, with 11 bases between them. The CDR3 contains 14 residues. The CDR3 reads CASSSSLDTDTQYF. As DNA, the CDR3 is TGCGCCAGCAGTAGTAGTCTGGACACAGATACGCAGTATTTT.

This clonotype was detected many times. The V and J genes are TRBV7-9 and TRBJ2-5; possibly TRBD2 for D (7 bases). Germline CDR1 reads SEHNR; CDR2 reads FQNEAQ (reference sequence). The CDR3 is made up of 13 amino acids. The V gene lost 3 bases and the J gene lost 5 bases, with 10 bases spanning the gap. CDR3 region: CASSFGGAETQYF. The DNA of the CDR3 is TGTGCCAGCAGCTTTGGGGGGGCGGAGACCCAGTACTTC. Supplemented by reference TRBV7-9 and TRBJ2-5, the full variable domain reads DTGVSQNPRHKITKRGQNVTFRCDPISEHNRLYWYRQTLGQGPEFLTYFQNEAQLEKSRLLSDRFSAERPKGSFSTLEIQRTEQGDSAMYLCASSFGGAETQYFGPGTRLLVL.

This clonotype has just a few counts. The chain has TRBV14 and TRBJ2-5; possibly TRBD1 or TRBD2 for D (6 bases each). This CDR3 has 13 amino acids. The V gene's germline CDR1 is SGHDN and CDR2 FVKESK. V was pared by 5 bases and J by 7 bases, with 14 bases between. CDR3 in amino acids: CASSDGKGGTQYF. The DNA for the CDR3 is TGTGCCAGCAGCGATGGGAAGGGGGGGACCCAGTACTTC.

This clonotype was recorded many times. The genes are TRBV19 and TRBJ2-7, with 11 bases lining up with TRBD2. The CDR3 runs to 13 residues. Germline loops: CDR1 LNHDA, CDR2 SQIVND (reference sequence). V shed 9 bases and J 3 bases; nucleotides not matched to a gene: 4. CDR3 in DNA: TGTGCCAGCTCAGGGACTAGCGGCTACGAGCAGTACTTC. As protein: CASSGTSGYEQYF.

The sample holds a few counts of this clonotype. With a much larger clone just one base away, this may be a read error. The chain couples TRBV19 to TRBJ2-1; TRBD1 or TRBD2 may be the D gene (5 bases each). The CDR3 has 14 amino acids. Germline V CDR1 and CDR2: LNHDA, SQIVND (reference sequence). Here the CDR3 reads CASRRGTSNNKQFF. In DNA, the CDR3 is TGTGCCAGTAGGCGAGGGACCTCCAACAATAAGCAGTTCTTC.

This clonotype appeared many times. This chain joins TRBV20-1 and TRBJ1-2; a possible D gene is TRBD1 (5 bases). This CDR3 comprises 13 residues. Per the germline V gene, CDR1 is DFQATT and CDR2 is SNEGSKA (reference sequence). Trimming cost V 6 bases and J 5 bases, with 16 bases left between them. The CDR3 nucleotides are TGCAGTGCGAGGGGCCTGGAAGGGTATGGCTACACCTTC. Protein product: CSARGLEGYGYTF.

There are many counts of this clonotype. CDR3 region: CASSGIAKNIQYF. The CDR3 DNA reads as TGTGCCAGCAGCGGTATAGCCAAAAACATTCAGTACTTC. V usage is TRBV7-2 and J usage is TRBJ2-4; D is undetermined. Trimming stripped 5 bases from V and 0 bases from J, with 5 bases between. Germline CDR1 reads SGHTA; CDR2 reads FQGNSA. This CDR3 is built from 13 residues.

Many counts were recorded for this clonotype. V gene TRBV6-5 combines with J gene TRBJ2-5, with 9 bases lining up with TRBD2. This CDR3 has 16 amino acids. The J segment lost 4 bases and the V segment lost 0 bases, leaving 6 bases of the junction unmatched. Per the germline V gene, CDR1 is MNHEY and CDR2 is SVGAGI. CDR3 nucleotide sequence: TGTGCCAGCAGTTACTCGTCGCGGGGGGGCTTAGAGACCCAGTACTTC. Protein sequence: CASSYSSRGGLETQYF.

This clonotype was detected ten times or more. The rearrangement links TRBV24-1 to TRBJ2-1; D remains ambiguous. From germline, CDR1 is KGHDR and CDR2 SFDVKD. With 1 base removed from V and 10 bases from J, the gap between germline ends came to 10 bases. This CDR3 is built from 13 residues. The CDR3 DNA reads TGTGCCACCAGTGATTTAGGGTCTTTCGAGCAGTTCTTC. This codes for CATSDLGSFEQFF.

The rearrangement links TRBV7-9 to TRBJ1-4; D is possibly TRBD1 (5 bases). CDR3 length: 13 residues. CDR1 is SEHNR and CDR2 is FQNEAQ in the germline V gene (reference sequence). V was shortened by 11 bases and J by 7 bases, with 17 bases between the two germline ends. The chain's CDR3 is CAGGGRIGEKLFF. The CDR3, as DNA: TGTGCCGGGGGGGGGAGAATTGGTGAAAAACTGTTTTTT.

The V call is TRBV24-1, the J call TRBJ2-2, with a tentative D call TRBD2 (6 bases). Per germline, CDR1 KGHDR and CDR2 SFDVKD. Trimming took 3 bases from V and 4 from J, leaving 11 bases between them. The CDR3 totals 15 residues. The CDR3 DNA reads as TGTGCCACCAGTGATGCGGGGATCCCCACCGGGGAGCTGTTTTTT. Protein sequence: CATSDAGIPTGELFF.

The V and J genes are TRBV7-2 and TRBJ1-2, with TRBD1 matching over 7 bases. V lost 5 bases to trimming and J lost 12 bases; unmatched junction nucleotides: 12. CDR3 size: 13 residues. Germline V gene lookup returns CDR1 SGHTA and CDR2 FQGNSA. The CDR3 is CASSPGQATGHTF. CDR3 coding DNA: TGTGCCAGCAGCCCTGGACAGGCGACCGGGCACACCTTC.

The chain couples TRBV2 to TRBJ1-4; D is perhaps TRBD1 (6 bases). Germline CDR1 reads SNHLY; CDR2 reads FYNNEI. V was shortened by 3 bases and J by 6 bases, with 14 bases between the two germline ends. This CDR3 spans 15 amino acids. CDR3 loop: CASSDRGVGDEKLFF. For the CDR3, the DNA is TGTGCCAGCAGTGACAGGGGCGTCGGAGATGAAAAACTGTTTTTT.

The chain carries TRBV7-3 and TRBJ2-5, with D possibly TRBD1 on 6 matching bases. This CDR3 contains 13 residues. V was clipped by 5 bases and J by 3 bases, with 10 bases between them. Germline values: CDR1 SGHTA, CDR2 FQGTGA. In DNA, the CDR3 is TGTGCCAGCAGCCGAGGGGGAGAAGAGACCCAGTACTTC. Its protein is CASSRGGEETQYF. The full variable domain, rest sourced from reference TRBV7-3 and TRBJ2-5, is GAGVSQTPSNKVTEKGKYVELRCDPISGHTALYWYRQSLGQGPEFLIYFQGTGAADDSGLPNDRFFAVRPEGSVSTLKIQRTERGDSAVYLCASSRGGEETQYFGPGTRLLVL.

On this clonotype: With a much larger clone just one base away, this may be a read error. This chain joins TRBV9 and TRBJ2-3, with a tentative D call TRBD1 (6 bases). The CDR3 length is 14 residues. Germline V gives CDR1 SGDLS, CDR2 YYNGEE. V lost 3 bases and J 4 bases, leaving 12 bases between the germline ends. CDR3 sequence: CASSAVQGADTQYF. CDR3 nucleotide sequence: TGTGCCAGCAGCGCCGTACAGGGCGCAGATACGCAGTATTTT. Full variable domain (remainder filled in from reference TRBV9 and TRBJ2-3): DSGVTQTPKHLITATGQRVTLRCSPRSGDLSVYWYQQSLDQGLQFLIQYYNGEERAKGNILERFSAQQFPDLHSELNLSSLELGDSALYFCASSAVQGADTQYFGPGTRLTVL.